These T cell receptor beta chains were read from a single sample in a study of T cell repertoires in cytomegalovirus infection. Each CDR3 protein gets one entry after TCRdb re-called the reads with MiXCR. Here the sample spans 200,000 to 300,000 distinct CDR3 sequences, over 8% being singletons. Material: PBMCs. These receptor sequences come from a human donor in good health (CMV status not recorded). Some clones in this sample may be carry-over from other donors' samples. Both conserved end residues are part of each CDR3. Each record gives: D gene, J gene, clone size, V gene, CDR3 DNA, CDR3 protein. The D gene is left open where the match is weak. The listing skips clone size in some rows; elsewhere it reads once, few, many or a size class.

D: NA; J: TRBJ1-5; size: NA; V: TRBV15; DNA: TGTGCCACCAGCAGTTTTACAGGGTTCTGGCAGCCCCAGCATTTT; CDR3: CATSSFTGFWQPQHF
D: TRBD1; J: TRBJ2-7; size: NA; V: TRBV25-1; DNA: TGTGCCAGCAGACGGGGGACAGGGCGGTACGAGCAGTACTTC; CDR3: CASRRGTGRYEQYF
D: NA; J: TRBJ2-7; size: few; V: TRBV28; DNA: TGTGCCAGCAGTTTACCCCCCGGGAGCCCTGAGCAGTACTTC; CDR3: CASSLPPGSPEQYF
D: TRBD1; J: TRBJ1-2; size: many; V: TRBV7-2; DNA: TGTGCCAGCAGCTTAGGGGACAGACGGAACTATGGCTACACCTTC; CDR3: CASSLGDRRNYGYTF
D: NA; J: TRBJ2-1; size: NA; V: TRBV20-1; DNA: TGCAGTGCGCCGATACCGGGAACTCTCTACAATGAGCAGTTCTTC; CDR3: CSAPIPGTLYNEQFF
D: NA; J: TRBJ1-6; size: NA; V: TRBV2; DNA: TGTGCCAGCAGTGACCTGGACATGGTTTCCAATCTCCACTTT; CDR3: CASSDLDMVSNLHF
D: NA; J: TRBJ1-2; size: NA; V: TRBV29-1; DNA: TGCAGCGTTGCGCGCGTTAACTATGGCTACACCTTC; CDR3: CSVARVNYGYTF
D: NA; J: TRBJ1-1; size: many; V: TRBV7-3; DNA: TGTGCCAGCAGCCGTCTGGGGGGATCTGGTGAAGCTTTCTTT; CDR3: CASSRLGGSGEAFF
D: TRBD2; J: TRBJ2-7; size: many; V: TRBV7-2; DNA: TGTGCCAGCAGCCTCCCTGGGTTGCGGGGGTTAGGCGAGCAGTACTTC; CDR3: CASSLPGLRGLGEQYF
D: TRBD1; J: TRBJ1-2; size: NA; V: TRBV6-5; DNA: TGTGCCAGCAGTTACTCGGATACCGGGACAGGGGTTGGCTACACCTTC; CDR3: CASSYSDTGTGVGYTF
D: NA; J: TRBJ2-1; size: few; V: TRBV28; DNA: TGTGCCAGCACCCGGGCGGCGAACAATGAGCAGTTCTTC; CDR3: CASTRAANNEQFF
D: NA; J: TRBJ2-5; size: few; V: TRBV5-1; DNA: TGCGCCAGCAGCGGTATCCGACTAGACGGAGAGACCCAGTACTTC; CDR3: CASSGIRLDGETQYF
D: TRBD1; J: TRBJ1-5; size: many; V: TRBV7-8; DNA: TGTGCCAGCAGCTTTACCGGGACAGGGAATCAGCCCCAGCATTTT; CDR3: CASSFTGTGNQPQHF
D: TRBD2; J: TRBJ2-3; size: NA; V: TRBV28; DNA: TGTGCCAGCAGTTCTCTAGCGGGAGGTCGAGATACGCAGTATTTT; CDR3: CASSSLAGGRDTQYF
D: NA; J: TRBJ1-5; size: few; V: TRBV19; DNA: TGTGCCAGTAGCACCTCCGGGGGCGCGGGTCAGCCCCAGCATTTT; CDR3: CASSTSGGAGQPQHF
D: TRBD1; J: TRBJ2-7; size: many; V: TRBV2; DNA: TGTGCCAGCAGTCACCGACGACAGGGGGCCTACGAGCAGTACTTC; CDR3: CASSHRRQGAYEQYF
D: NA; J: TRBJ1-2; size: NA; V: TRBV11-2; DNA: TGTGCCAGCAGCTTAGTTGTAACTAACTATGGCTACACCTTC; CDR3: CASSLVVTNYGYTF
D: NA; J: TRBJ1-5; size: many; V: TRBV5-6; DNA: TGTGCCAGCAGTTACTCCGGCAGAAGATATAGCAATCAGCCCCAGCATTTT; CDR3: CASSYSGRRYSNQPQHF
D: TRBD1; J: TRBJ1-4; size: once; V: TRBV28; DNA: TGTGCCACCCAGAAGCCCAGTGAGGGGGCAGGGGCAACTAATGAAAAACTGTTTTTT; CDR3: CATQKPSEGAGATNEKLFF
D: TRBD1; J: TRBJ1-1; size: many; V: TRBV29-1; DNA: TGCAGCGTTAGGACAGGGGGCGGCACTGAAGCTTTCTTT; CDR3: CSVRTGGGTEAFF
D: TRBD2; J: TRBJ2-1; size: many; V: TRBV5-1; DNA: TGCGCCAGCAGCTTAGCTAGCGGCGCGTCTGGTAATGAGCAGTTCTTC; CDR3: CASSLASGASGNEQFF
D: NA; J: TRBJ2-1; size: few; V: TRBV30; DNA: TGTGCCTGGAAGTGGGGTTATGAGCAGTTCTTC; CDR3: CAWKWGYEQFF
D: NA; J: TRBJ2-7; size: NA; V: TRBV19; DNA: TGTGCCAGTAGTGGGAGACAGTCTGGCGAGCAGTACTTC; CDR3: CASSGRQSGEQYF
D: NA; J: TRBJ2-7; size: many; V: TRBV5-6; DNA: TGTGCCAGCAGTTCAGGGAGAGGCGAGCAGTACTTC; CDR3: CASSSGRGEQYF
D: NA; J: TRBJ2-7; size: many; V: TRBV7-2; DNA: TGTGCCAGCAGCTTAGAAAGCTCCAGCCAACAGGGATGGGGCGAGCAGTACTTC; CDR3: CASSLESSSQQGWGEQYF
D: NA; J: TRBJ2-7; size: NA; V: TRBV6-2/TRBV6-3; DNA: TGTGCCAGCAGTTACGGGTCGGGGACCCAAATCCCGGTGAGTCAGTACTTC; CDR3: CASSYGSGTQIPVSQYF
D: NA; J: TRBJ1-4; size: NA; V: TRBV5-1; DNA: TGCGCCAGCAGCTTGATGTCTTTGGACAGAGGTGAAAAACTGTTTTTT; CDR3: CASSLMSLDRGEKLFF
D: NA; J: TRBJ2-7; size: many; V: TRBV7-2; DNA: TGTGCCAGCAGCTTGTTTGAAAGAACCGAGCAGTACTTC; CDR3: CASSLFERTEQYF
D: TRBD2; J: TRBJ2-1; size: many; V: TRBV5-4; DNA: TGTGCCAGCAGGATAGGACTAGTCCTAGGTGGTGAGCAGTTCTTC; CDR3: CASRIGLVLGGEQFF
D: NA; J: TRBJ2-2; size: many; V: TRBV7-2; DNA: TGTGCCAGCAGCTTGACGGTCGCGAACACCGGGGAGCTGTTTTTT; CDR3: CASSLTVANTGELFF
D: TRBD1; J: TRBJ2-3; size: few; V: TRBV20-1; DNA: TGCAGTGCCTTAAGCAGGGGGTCTAACACAGATACGCAGTATTTT; CDR3: CSALSRGSNTDTQYF
D: TRBD2; J: TRBJ2-1; size: many; V: TRBV7-9; DNA: TGTGCCAGCAGCTTCGGGAGGCTCCCCTACAATGAGCAGTTCTTC; CDR3: CASSFGRLPYNEQFF
D: NA; J: TRBJ2-5; size: many; V: TRBV7-2; DNA: TGTGCCAGCAGCTTAAACAGCGCCCAAGAGACCCAGTACTTC; CDR3: CASSLNSAQETQYF
D: NA; J: TRBJ2-2; size: NA; V: TRBV7-2; DNA: TGTGCCAGCACCCCTTGGGGGAGAGGATCGGGGGAGCTGTTTTTT; CDR3: CASTPWGRGSGELFF
D: TRBD2; J: TRBJ2-3; size: few; V: TRBV20-1; DNA: TGCAGTGCTAGTACGATGGCGGGAGCGGATACGCAGTATTTT; CDR3: CSASTMAGADTQYF
D: NA; J: TRBJ1-3; size: many; V: TRBV7-2; DNA: TGTGCCAGCAGCCCCCAGGTTCTCTCTGGAAACACCATATATTTT; CDR3: CASSPQVLSGNTIYF
D: TRBD2; J: TRBJ2-2; size: few; V: TRBV4-3; DNA: TGCGCCAGCAGCCCAAGGACTAGCGGGAGGGCAGACGGGGAGCTGTTTTTT; CDR3: CASSPRTSGRADGELFF
D: NA; J: TRBJ2-5; size: NA; V: TRBV20-1; DNA: TGCAGTGCTACTGAACTAGTAAGGGAGGAGACCCAGTACTTC; CDR3: CSATELVREETQYF